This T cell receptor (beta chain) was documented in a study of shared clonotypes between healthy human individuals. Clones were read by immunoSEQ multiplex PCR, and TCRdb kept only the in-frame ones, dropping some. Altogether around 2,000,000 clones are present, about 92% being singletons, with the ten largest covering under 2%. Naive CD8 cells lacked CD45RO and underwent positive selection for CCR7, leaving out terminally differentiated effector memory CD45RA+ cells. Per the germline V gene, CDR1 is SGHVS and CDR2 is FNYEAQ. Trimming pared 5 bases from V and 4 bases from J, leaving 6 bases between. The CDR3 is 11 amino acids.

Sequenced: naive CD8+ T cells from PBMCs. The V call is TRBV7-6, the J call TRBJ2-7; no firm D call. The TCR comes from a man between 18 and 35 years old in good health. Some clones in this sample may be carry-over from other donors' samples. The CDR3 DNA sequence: TGTGCCAGCAGCCCCCAGTACGAGCAGTACTTC. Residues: CASSPQYEQYF.